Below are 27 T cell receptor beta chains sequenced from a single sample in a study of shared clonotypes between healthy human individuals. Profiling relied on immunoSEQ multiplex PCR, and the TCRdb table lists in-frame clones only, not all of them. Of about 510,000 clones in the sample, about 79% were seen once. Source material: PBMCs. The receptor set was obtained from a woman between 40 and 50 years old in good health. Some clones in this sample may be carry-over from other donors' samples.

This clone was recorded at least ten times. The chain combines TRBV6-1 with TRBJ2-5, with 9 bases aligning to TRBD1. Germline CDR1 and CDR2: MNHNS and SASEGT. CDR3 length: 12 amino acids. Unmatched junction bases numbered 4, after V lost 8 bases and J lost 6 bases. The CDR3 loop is CASAQGAKTQYF. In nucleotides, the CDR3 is TGTGCCAGCGCACAGGGGGCGAAGACCCAGTACTTC.

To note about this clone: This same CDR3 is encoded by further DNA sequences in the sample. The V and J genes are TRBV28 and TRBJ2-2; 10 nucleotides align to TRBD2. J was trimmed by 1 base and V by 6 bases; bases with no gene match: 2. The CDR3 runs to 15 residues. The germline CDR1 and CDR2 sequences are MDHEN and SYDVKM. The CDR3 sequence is CASSSSGRNTGELFF. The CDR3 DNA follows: TGTGCCAGCAGCTCTAGCGGGAGGAACACCGGGGAGCTGTTTTTT.

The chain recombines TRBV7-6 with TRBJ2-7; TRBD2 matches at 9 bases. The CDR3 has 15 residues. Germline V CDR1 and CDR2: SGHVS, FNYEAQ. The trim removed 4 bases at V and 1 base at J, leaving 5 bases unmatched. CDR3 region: CASSSGTSPSYEQYF. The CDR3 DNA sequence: TGTGCCAGCAGCTCCGGGACTAGCCCGTCCTACGAGCAGTACTTC.

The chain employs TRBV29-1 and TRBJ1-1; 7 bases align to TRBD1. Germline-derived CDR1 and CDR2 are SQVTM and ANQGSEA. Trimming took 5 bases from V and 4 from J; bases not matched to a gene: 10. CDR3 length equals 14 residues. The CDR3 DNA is TGCAGCGTTCAAAAAACAGGGGACGGCACTGAAGCTTTCTTT. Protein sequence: CSVQKTGDGTEAFF.

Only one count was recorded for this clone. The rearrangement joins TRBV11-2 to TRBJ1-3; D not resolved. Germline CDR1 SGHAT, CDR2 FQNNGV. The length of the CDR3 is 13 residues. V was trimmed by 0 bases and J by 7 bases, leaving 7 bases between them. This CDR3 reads CASSLDTPNTIYF. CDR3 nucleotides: TGTGCCAGCAGCTTAGATACGCCGAACACCATATATTTT.

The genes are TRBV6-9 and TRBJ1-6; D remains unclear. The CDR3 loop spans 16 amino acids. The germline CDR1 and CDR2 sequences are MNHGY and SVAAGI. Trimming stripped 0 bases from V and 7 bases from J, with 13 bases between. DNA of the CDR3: TGTGCCAGCAGTTATTCGTATCGGCCGTTGAATTCACCCCTCCACTTT. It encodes CASSYSYRPLNSPLHF.

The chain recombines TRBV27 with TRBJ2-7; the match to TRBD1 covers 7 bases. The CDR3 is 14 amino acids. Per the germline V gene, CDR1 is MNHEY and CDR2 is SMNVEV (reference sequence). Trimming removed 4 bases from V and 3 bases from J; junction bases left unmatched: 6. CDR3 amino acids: CASSSRQGVYEQYF. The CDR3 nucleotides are TGTGCCAGCAGTTCCCGACAGGGCGTCTACGAGCAGTACTTC.

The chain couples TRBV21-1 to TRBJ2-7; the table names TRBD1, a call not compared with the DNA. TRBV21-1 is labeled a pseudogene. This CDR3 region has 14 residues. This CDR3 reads CASNLQGFWDEQYF. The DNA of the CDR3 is TGTGCCAGCAACCTACAGGGATTCTGGGACGAGCAGTACTTC.

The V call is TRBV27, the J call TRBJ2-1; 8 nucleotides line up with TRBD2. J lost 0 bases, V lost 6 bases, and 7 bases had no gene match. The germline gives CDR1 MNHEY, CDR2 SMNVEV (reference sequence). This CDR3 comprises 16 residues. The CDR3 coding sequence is TGTGCCAGCAGCCTAATAGCGGGAAGCTCCTACAATGAGCAGTTCTTC. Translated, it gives CASSLIAGSSYNEQFF.

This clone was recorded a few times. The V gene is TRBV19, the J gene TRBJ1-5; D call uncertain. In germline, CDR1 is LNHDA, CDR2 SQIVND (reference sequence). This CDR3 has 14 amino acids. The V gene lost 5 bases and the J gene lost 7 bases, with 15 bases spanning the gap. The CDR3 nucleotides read TGTGCCAGTAGTCTTCAGGATTGGGAACAGCCCCAGCATTTT. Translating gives CASSLQDWEQPQHF.

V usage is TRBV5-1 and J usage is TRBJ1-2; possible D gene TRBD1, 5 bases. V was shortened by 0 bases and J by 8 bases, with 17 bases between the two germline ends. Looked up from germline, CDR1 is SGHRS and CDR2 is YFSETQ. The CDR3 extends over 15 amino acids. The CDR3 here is CASSLGEIPSGGYTF. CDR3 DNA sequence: TGCGCCAGCAGCTTGGGAGAGATCCCTTCAGGGGGCTACACCTTC.

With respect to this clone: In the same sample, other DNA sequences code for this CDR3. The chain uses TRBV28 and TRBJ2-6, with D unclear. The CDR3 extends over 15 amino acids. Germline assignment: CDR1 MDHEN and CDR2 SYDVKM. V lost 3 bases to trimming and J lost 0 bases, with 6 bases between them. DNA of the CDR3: TGTGCCAGCAGTTTTGGAATCTCTGGGGCCAACGTCCTGACTTTC. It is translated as CASSFGISGANVLTF.

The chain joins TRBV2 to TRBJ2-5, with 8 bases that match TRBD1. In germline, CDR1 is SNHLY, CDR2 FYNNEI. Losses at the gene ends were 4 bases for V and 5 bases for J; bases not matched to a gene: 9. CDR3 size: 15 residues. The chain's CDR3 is CASSVNRGIVETQYF. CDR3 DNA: TGTGCCAGCAGTGTCAACAGGGGGATTGTGGAGACCCAGTACTTC.

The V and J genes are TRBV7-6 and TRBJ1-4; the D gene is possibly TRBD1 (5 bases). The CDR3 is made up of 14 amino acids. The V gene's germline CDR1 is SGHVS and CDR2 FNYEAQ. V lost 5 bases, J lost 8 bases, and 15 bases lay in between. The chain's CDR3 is CASSLGVLGEKLFF. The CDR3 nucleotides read TGTGCCAGCAGCCTGGGGGTTCTGGGCGAAAAACTGTTTTTT.

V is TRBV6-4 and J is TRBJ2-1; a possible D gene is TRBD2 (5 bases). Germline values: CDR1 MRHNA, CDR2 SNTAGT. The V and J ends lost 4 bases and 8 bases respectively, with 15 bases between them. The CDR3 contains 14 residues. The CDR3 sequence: CASSVEGFGDEQFF. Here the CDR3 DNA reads TGTGCCAGCAGTGTTGAGGGTTTCGGCGATGAGCAGTTCTTC.

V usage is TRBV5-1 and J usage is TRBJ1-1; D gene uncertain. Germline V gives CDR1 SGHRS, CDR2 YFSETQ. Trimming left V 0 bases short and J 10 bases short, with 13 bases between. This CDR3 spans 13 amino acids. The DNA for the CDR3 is TGCGCCAGCAGCTTGGCCGGCGAGGGATCAGCTTTCTTT. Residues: CASSLAGEGSAFF.

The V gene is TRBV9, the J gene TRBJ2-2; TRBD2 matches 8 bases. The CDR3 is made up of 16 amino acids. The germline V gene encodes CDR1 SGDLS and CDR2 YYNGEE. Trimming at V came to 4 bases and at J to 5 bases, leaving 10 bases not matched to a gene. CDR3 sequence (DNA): TGTGCCAGCAGCCCCCACGCGGGAGGTGTTACCGGGGAGCTGTTTTTT. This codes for CASSPHAGGVTGELFF.

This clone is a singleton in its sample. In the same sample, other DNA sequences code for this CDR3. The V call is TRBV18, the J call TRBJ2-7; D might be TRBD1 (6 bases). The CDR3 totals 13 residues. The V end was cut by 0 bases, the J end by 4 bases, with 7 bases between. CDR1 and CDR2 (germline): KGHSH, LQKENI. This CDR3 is CASSPPQGYEQYF. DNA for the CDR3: TGTGCCAGCTCACCACCACAGGGATACGAGCAGTACTTC.

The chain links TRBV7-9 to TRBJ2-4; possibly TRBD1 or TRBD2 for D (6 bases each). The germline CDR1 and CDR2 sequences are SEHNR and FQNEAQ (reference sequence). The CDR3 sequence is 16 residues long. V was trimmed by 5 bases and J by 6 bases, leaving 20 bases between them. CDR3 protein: CASSPRGARDANIQYF. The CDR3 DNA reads TGTGCCAGCAGCCCAAGGGGGGCTCGGGACGCAAACATTCAGTACTTC.

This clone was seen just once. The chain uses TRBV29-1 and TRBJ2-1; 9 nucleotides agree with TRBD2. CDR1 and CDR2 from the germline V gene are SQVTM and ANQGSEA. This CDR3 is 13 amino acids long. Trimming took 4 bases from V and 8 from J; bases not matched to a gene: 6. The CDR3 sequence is CSVGLAGIHEQFF. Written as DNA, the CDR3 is TGCAGCGTTGGTCTAGCGGGAATCCATGAGCAGTTCTTC.

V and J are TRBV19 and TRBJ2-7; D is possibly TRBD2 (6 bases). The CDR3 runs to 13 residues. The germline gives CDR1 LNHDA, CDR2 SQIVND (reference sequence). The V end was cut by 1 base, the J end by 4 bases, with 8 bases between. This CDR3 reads CASSIVAGYEQYF. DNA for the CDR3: TGTGCCAGTAGTATAGTGGCGGGATACGAGCAGTACTTC.

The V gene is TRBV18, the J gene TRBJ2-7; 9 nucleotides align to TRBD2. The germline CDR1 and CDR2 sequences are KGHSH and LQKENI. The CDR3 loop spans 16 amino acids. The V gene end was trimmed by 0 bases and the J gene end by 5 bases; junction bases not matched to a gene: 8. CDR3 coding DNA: TGTGCCAGCTCACCACCGGGACTAGCTATTGCCCACGAGCAGTACTTC. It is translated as CASSPPGLAIAHEQYF.

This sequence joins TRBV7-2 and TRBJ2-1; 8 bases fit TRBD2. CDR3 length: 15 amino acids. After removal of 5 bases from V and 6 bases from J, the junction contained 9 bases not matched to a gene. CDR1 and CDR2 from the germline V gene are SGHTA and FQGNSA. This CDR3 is CASSPGTSIGNEQFF. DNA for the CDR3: TGTGCCAGCAGCCCGGGGACTAGTATCGGCAATGAGCAGTTCTTC.

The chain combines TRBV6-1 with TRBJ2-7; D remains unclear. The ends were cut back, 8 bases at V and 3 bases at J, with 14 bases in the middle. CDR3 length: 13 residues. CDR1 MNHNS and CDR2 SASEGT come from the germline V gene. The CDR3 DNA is TGTGCCAGCCGGTTAACATCTTTCTACGAGCAGTACTTC. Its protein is CASRLTSFYEQYF.

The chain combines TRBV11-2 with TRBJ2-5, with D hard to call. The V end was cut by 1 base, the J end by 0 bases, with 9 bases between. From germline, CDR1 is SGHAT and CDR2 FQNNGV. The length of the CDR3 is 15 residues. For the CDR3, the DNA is TGTGCCAGCAGCTTAGGTCGCTGGTACCAAGAGACCCAGTACTTC. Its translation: CASSLGRWYQETQYF. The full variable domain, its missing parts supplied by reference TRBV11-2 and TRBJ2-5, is EAGVAQSPRYKIIEKRQSVAFWCNPISGHATLYWYQQILGQGPKLLIQFQNNGVVDDSQLPKDRFSAERLKGVDSTLKIQPAKLEDSAVYLCASSLGRWYQETQYFGPGTRLLVL.

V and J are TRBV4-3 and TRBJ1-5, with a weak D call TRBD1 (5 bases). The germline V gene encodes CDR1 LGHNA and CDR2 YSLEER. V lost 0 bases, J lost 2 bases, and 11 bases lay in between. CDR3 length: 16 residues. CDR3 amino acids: CASSQDTRGGNQPQHF. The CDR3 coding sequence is TGCGCCAGCAGCCAAGACACAAGGGGTGGCAATCAGCCCCAGCATTTT.

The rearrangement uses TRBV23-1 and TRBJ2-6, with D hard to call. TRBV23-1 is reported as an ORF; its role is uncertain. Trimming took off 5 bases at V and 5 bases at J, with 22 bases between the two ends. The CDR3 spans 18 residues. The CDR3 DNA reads TGCGCCAGCAGTTTGTGTATGCTGCAACAAAGTCGGGCCAACGTCCTGACTTTC. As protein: CASSLCMLQQSRANVLTF.